The next 24 T cell receptor beta chains were all read from a single sample in a study of early T cells in non-severe SARS-CoV-2 infection. TCRdb itself ran the 5' RACE reads through MiXCR, one entry per CDR3 protein. The profile shows approximately 42,000 distinct CDR3 sequences, 7.1% of them singletons. The sample was whole blood. All receptors derive from an adult who was a healthcare worker with PCR-confirmed SARS-CoV-2 infection or an uninfected control (not recorded which).

The CDR3 is CASSQDLPLQGEQFF. As DNA, the CDR3 is TGCGCCAGCAGCCAAGATTTGCCCCTACAGGGAGAGCAGTTCTTC. The J gene is TRBJ2-1, the V gene TRBV4-1, with a possible D match to TRBD1 (6 bases). V was trimmed by 0 bases and J by 10 bases, leaving 16 bases between them. CDR3 size: 15 residues. Germline CDR1 is MGHRA and CDR2 is YSYEKL.

This clonotype was observed many times. The chain is built from TRBV10-2 and TRBJ1-5; D unclear. Deletions cut 8 bases from V and 2 bases from J, with 7 bases between. Germline loops: CDR1 WSHSY, CDR2 SAAADI. The CDR3 has 12 residues. The DNA for the CDR3 is TGCGCCAGCGGACCGCGCAATCAGCCCCAGCATTTT. This encodes CASGPRNQPQHF.

This clonotype was recorded a few times. This chain links TRBV4-1 with TRBJ1-1; D is ambiguous. The V end was cut by 0 bases, the J end by 1 base, with 6 bases between. Germline loops: CDR1 MGHRA, CDR2 YSYEKL. The CDR3 has 14 amino acids. For the CDR3, the DNA is TGCGCCAGCAGCCAAGAATTAGGGAACACTGAAGCTTTCTTT. It specifies CASSQELGNTEAFF.

This clonotype was recorded at least ten times. V and J are TRBV7-6 and TRBJ2-3; D remains ambiguous. Trimming pared 2 bases from V and 5 bases from J, leaving 11 bases between. Germline V lookup: CDR1 SGHVS, CDR2 FNYEAQ. There are 14 residues in the CDR3. The CDR3 nucleotides read TGTGCCAGCAGCTTAATACGTCTGGGAGATACGCAGTATTTT. This codes for CASSLIRLGDTQYF.

This clonotype was observed a few times. The chain uses TRBV3-1 and TRBJ1-4; 7 bases match TRBD1. The junction had 9 bases not matched to a gene; V was cut back by 4 bases and J by 7 bases. The germline CDR1 and CDR2 sequences are LGHDT and YNNKEL (reference sequence). The CDR3 runs 15 residues. The CDR3: CASSRKTGISEKLFF. CDR3 DNA sequence: TGTGCCAGCAGCCGAAAGACAGGGATTAGTGAAAAACTGTTTTTT. The full variable domain, its missing parts supplied by reference TRBV3-1 and TRBJ1-4, is DTAVSQTPKYLVTQMGNDKSIKCEQNLGHDTMYWYKQDSKKFLKIMFSYNNKELIINETVPNRFSPKSPDKAHLNLHINSLELGDSAVYFCASSRKTGISEKLFFGSGTQLSVL.

J is TRBJ2-5 and V is TRBV11-2, with TRBD2 identical over 9 bases. This CDR3 has 17 amino acids. Germline V gene data show CDR1 as SGHAT and CDR2 as FQNNGV. Trimming cost V 1 base and J 4 bases; bases outside gene matches: 10. The CDR3 loop is CASSLAISGGLGETQYF. CDR3 in DNA: TGTGCCAGCAGCTTAGCGATTAGCGGGGGCCTCGGAGAGACCCAGTACTTC.

This clonotype was found a few times. The chain has TRBV12-3 or TRBV12-4 and TRBJ1-6, with D perhaps matching TRBD1 (6 bases). The CDR3 is made up of 15 amino acids. The germline V and J ends were trimmed by 4 bases and 1 base, with 8 bases remaining between them. CDR3 in DNA: TGTGCCAGCAGTTCCCAGGGGTCCTATAATTCACCCCTCCACTTT. Amino acid sequence: CASSSQGSYNSPLHF.

By frequency in the sample, this clonotype is medium-sized. J is TRBJ2-7 and V is TRBV12-3 or TRBV12-4; D may match TRBD1 or TRBD2 (5 bases each). The ends were cut back, 3 bases at V and 2 bases at J, with 5 bases in the middle. CDR3 length: 12 amino acids. The CDR3 coding sequence is TGTGCCAGCAGTTTGGGGGCCTACGAGCAGTACTTC. It encodes CASSLGAYEQYF.

V and J are TRBV18 and TRBJ2-7; a possible D gene is TRBD1 (6 bases). The CDR3 is 13 amino acids. Trimming stripped 4 bases from V and 0 bases from J, with 7 bases between. The V gene's germline CDR1 is KGHSH and CDR2 LQKENI. CDR3 in amino acids: CASSQGHSYEQYF. The CDR3 coding sequence is TGTGCCAGCTCACAGGGACACTCCTACGAGCAGTACTTC.

The CDR3: CAISEAQEGRGYTF. CDR3 nucleotide sequence: TGTGCCATCAGTGAGGCCCAGGAAGGTCGAGGCTACACCTTC. The genes are TRBV10-3 and TRBJ1-2; D gene uncertain. The CDR3 is 14 amino acids. Trimming cost V 2 bases and J 8 bases, with 15 bases left between them. The germline CDR1 and CDR2 sequences are ENHRY and SYGVKD.

This clonotype occurred many times. The chain has TRBV7-8 and TRBJ2-7; D may be TRBD1 or TRBD2 (5 bases each). Trimming took 2 bases from V and 6 from J, leaving 17 bases between them. The CDR3 sequence is 15 residues long. Germline V CDR1 and CDR2: SGHVS, FQNEAQ. Here the CDR3 reads CASSLSGTRGSEQYF. The CDR3 DNA reads TGTGCCAGCAGCTTATCCGGGACCCGAGGGAGCGAGCAGTACTTC. Drawing the rest from reference TRBV7-8 and TRBJ2-7, the complete variable domain is GAGVSQSPRYKVAKRGQDVALRCDPISGHVSLFWYQQALGQGPEFLTYFQNEAQLDKSGLPSDRFFAERPEGSVSTLKIQRTQQEDSAVYLCASSLSGTRGSEQYFGPGTRLTVT.

This clonotype was observed a few times. This chain joins TRBV14 and TRBJ2-3; D is possibly TRBD1 (6 bases). This CDR3 has 12 amino acids. CDR1 is SGHDN and CDR2 is FVKESK in the germline V gene. V lost 5 bases to trimming and J lost 9 bases, with 12 bases between them. The DNA for the CDR3 is TGTGCCAGCAGCTTACGGACAGCCACGCAGTATTTT. The encoded protein is CASSLRTATQYF.

This clonotype was observed many times. The V and J genes are TRBV9 and TRBJ1-1, with D perhaps matching TRBD1 (5 bases). The V and J ends lost 3 bases and 3 bases respectively, with 12 bases between them. This CDR3 has 14 amino acids. CDR1 SGDLS and CDR2 YYNGEE come from the germline V gene. The DNA for the CDR3 is TGTGCCAGCAGCGCGGGACTAGGGTACACTGAAGCTTTCTTT. This codes for CASSAGLGYTEAFF.

This chain uses TRBV20-1 with TRBJ1-6; 7 bases are a match to TRBD1. This CDR3 is 14 amino acids long. Trimming cost V 4 bases and J 5 bases; bases outside gene matches: 5. From germline, CDR1 is DFQATT and CDR2 SNEGSKA (reference sequence). This chain's CDR3 is CSAKGGQHNSPLHF. CDR3 sequence (DNA): TGCAGTGCTAAAGGGGGACAGCATAATTCACCCCTCCACTTT.

This clonotype was seen at least ten times. The V gene is TRBV5-1, the J gene TRBJ1-4; D is ambiguous. The CDR3 loop spans 15 amino acids. V was pared by 0 bases and J by 0 bases, with 6 bases between. Germline values: CDR1 SGHRS, CDR2 YFSETQ. The CDR3 DNA reads as TGCGCCAGCAGCTTGGATGTTGCAACTAATGAAAAACTGTTTTTT. It is translated as CASSLDVATNEKLFF.

This clonotype was seen a few times. V is TRBV6-5 and J is TRBJ1-5; a weak D match, TRBD1 (5 bases). Germline V CDR1 and CDR2: MNHEY, SVGAGI. The V and J ends lost 2 bases and 5 bases respectively, with 13 bases between them. This CDR3 is 15 amino acids long. CDR3 bases: TGTGCCAGCAGTTACCGGCGGGACGCTGATCAGCCCCAGCATTTT. It codes for CASSYRRDADQPQHF.

In this sample, this clonotype turned up many times. The chain joins TRBV29-1 to TRBJ2-3, with D possibly matching TRBD2 (5 bases). The CDR3 consists of 15 residues. Germline values: CDR1 SQVTM, CDR2 ANQGSEA. The V end was cut by 0 bases, the J end by 2 bases, with 12 bases between. The DNA for the CDR3 is TGCAGCGTTGAAGATGTAATGAGGGACACAGATACGCAGTATTTT. It encodes CSVEDVMRDTDTQYF.

The J gene is TRBJ1-1, the V gene TRBV7-2; no firm D call. The CDR3 is 14 residues long. Germline-derived CDR1 and CDR2 are SGHTA and FQGNSA. The ends were cut back, 0 bases at V and 6 bases at J, with 11 bases in the middle. CDR3 sequence (DNA): TGTGCCAGCAGCTTAGCTCCGGTGATCGCTGAAGCTTTCTTT. This codes for CASSLAPVIAEAFF.

This clonotype was counted only a few times. This rearrangement joins TRBV12-3 or TRBV12-4 to TRBJ1-6; no clear D. The V end lost 5 bases, the J end lost 8 bases, and 10 bases lay between the germline ends. CDR3 length: 13 residues. CDR3 protein: CASSRALDSPLHF. The CDR3 DNA sequence: TGTGCCAGCAGTCGGGCCCTTGATTCACCCCTCCACTTT.

Turning to this clonotype: With a much larger clone just one base away, this may be a read error. This chain links TRBV6-1 with TRBJ2-5; 10 nucleotides align to TRBD2. V dropped 1 base and J dropped 2; count of bases not matched to a gene: 7. The CDR3 has 17 amino acids. CDR1 is MNHNS and CDR2 is SASEGT in the germline V gene. The CDR3 here is CASSEDRSGGAQETQYF. DNA for the CDR3: TGTGCCAGCAGTGAAGATAGGAGCGGGGGGGCGCAAGAGACCCAGTACTTC.

This clonotype has just a few counts. This chain connects TRBV20-1 to TRBJ2-7, with D perhaps matching TRBD2 (5 bases). Trimming took off 0 bases at V and 0 bases at J, with 12 bases between the two ends. Germline CDR1 and CDR2: DFQATT and SNEGSKA (reference sequence). The CDR3 covers 15 residues. CDR3 protein: CSARDIRGSSYEQYF. CDR3 nucleotides: TGCAGTGCTAGAGATATACGAGGGAGCTCCTACGAGCAGTACTTC.

This clonotype was counted only a few times. The genes are TRBV12-3 or TRBV12-4 and TRBJ1-5, with D hard to call. Trimming took off 6 bases at V and 6 bases at J, with 21 bases between the two ends. The CDR3 length is 16 residues. DNA of the CDR3: TGTGCCAGCAGCCCCCTGGGGTATCGAGCCGGTCAGCCCCAGCATTTT. Residues: CASSPLGYRAGQPQHF.

Many counts were recorded for this clonotype. This chain links TRBV7-6 with TRBJ2-7, with TRBD2 matching 8 bases. J gave up 6 bases and V 5 bases, and 9 bases lay outside the gene matches. The CDR3 is 14 residues long. Germline assignment: CDR1 SGHVS and CDR2 FNYEAQ. This CDR3 reads CASSPAGGGSEQYF. CDR3 in DNA: TGTGCCAGCAGCCCTGCCGGGGGGGGATCCGAGCAGTACTTC.

This clonotype appeared many times. DNA of the CDR3: TGTGCCAGCAGCCCGAACGGGGCAGGGGGCGGATCTGTTACCGGGGAGCTGTTTTTT. This gives the protein CASSPNGAGGGSVTGELFF. The chain couples TRBV7-9 to TRBJ2-2, with TRBD1 matching 8 bases. CDR1 and CDR2 (germline): SEHNR, FQNEAQ (reference sequence). The CDR3 is made up of 19 amino acids. The V gene end was trimmed by 5 bases and the J gene end by 5 bases; junction bases not matched to a gene: 19.